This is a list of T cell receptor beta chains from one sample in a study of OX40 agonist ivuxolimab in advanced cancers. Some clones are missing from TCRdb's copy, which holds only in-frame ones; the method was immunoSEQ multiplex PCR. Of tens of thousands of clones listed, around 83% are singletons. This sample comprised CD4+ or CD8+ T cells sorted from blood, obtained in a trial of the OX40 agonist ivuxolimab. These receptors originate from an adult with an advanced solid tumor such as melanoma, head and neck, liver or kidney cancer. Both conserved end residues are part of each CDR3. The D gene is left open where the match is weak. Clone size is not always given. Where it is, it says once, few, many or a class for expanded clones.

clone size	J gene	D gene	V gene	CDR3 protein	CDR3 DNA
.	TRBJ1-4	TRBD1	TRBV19	CASSIFGQGNYGGKLFF	TGTGCCAGTAGTATCTTCGGACAGGGCAACTACGGCGGGAAACTGTTTTTT
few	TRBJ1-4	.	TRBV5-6	CASSFGGEGEKLFF	TGTGCCAGCAGCTTTGGAGGGGAGGGTGAAAAACTGTTTTTT
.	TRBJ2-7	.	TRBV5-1	CASTLAPGYEQYF	TGCGCCAGCACCCTGGCCCCGGGATACGAGCAGTACTTC
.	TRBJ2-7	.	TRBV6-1	CASSERAGANNEQYF	TGTGCCAGCAGTGAACGAGCAGGGGCTAACAACGAGCAGTACTTC
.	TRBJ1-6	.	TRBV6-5	CASSYSGRDNSPLHF	TGTGCCAGCAGCTACTCGGGCAGAGATAATTCACCCCTCCACTTT
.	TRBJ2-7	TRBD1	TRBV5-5	CASSQRLAGGSYEQYF	TGTGCCAGCAGCCAACGGCTGGCAGGGGGCAGTTACGAGCAGTACTTC
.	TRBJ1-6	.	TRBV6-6	CASSIDAAYNSPLHF	TGTGCCAGCAGTATTGACGCAGCTTATAATTCACCCCTCCACTTT
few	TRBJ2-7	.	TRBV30	CAVDRTYEQYF	TGTGCCGTCGACCGAACCTACGAGCAGTACTTC
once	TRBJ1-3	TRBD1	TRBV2	CASSFTGVLSGNTIYF	TGTGCCAGCAGTTTTACAGGGGTCCTCTCTGGAAACACCATATATTTT
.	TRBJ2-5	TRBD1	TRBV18	CASSLDRAQETQYF	TGTGCCAGCTCACTCGACAGGGCCCAAGAGACCCAGTACTTC
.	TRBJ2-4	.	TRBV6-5	CASGRVGNIQYF	TGTGCCAGCGGCAGGGTTGGCAACATTCAGTACTTC
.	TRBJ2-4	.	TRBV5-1	CASSLDAGDKNIQYF	TGCGCCAGCAGCTTGGATGCAGGGGACAAAAACATTCAGTACTTC
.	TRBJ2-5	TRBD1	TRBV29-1	CSVEDRGQGVTQYF	TGCAGCGTTGAAGATCGCGGTCAGGGGGTAACCCAGTACTTC
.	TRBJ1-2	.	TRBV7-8	CASSSLTAGYTF	TGTGCCAGCAGCTCATTGACAGCCGGCTACACCTTC
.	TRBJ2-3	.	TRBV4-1	CASSPLAGGRTDTQYF	TGCGCCAGCAGCCCTCTAGCCGGGGGAAGGACAGATACGCAGTATTTT
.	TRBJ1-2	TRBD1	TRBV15	CATSASGTAGSGYTF	TGTGCCACCAGCGCGTCCGGGACAGCGGGGAGTGGCTACACCTTC
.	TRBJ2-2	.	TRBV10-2	CASSVVDTNTGELFF	TGCGCCAGCAGTGTAGTAGATACGAACACCGGGGAGCTGTTTTTT
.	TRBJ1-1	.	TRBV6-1	CASSDEPPRGAFF	TGTGCCAGCAGTGACGAACCTCCACGGGGAGCTTTCTTT
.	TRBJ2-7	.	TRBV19	CASSIDLSRLGGNGYEQYF	TGTGCCAGTAGTATAGACCTTTCCCGCCTAGGGGGGAACGGCTACGAGCAGTACTTC
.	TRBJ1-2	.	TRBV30	CAWSSEGMVGGYTF	TGTGCCTGGAGTTCCGAGGGTATGGTGGGCGGCTACACCTTC